The 31 T cell receptor beta chains below all came from one sample that was sequenced in a study of identical twins. TCRdb reprocessed the 5' RACE reads via MiXCR and lists one record per CDR3 protein. Seen here are 1.5 million to 2 million distinct CDR3 sequences, roughly 35% observed once, and the top ten hold about 0.25%. Source material: cord blood. The receptor set was obtained from a newborn girl in good health.

This clonotype was seen only a few times. The chain combines TRBV5-1 with TRBJ1-5; 8 bases fit TRBD1. Germline V gene sequence: CDR1 SGHRS, CDR2 YFSETQ. Germline trimming cut 0 bases from V and 6 bases from J; bases unmatched to any gene: 2. The CDR3 is 14 amino acids. CDR3 in amino acids: CASSLGQGIQPQHF. CDR3 coding DNA: TGCGCCAGCAGCTTGGGACAGGGGATTCAGCCCCAGCATTTT.

V is TRBV7-9 and J is TRBJ2-1, with D uncertain. V was cut by 3 bases and J by 5 bases, with 5 bases left in between. Germline-derived CDR1 and CDR2 are SEHNR and FQNEAQ (reference sequence). CDR3 size: 12 residues. The CDR3 loop reads CASSFNHNEQFF. The CDR3 DNA follows: TGTGCCAGCAGCTTTAATCACAATGAGCAGTTCTTC.

In its sample, this clonotype was seen a few times. The chain carries TRBV20-1 and TRBJ2-1, with D possibly called TRBD1 or TRBD2 (5 bases each). CDR3 length: 11 residues. Germline V gives CDR1 DFQATT, CDR2 SNEGSKA (reference sequence). This CDR3 is CTGVQGNEQFF. As DNA, the CDR3 is TGCACCGGGGTGCAGGGAAATGAGCAGTTCTTC.

This clonotype has only a few counts. The gene calls are TRBV27 and TRBJ1-4; D possibly corresponds to TRBD1 (6 bases). The CDR3 is 14 residues long. Germline-derived CDR1 and CDR2 are MNHEY and SMNVEV (reference sequence). V was cut by 5 bases and J by 8 bases, with 15 bases left in between. The CDR3 DNA is TGTGCCAGCAGTCCTACAGGGATGAGAGAAAAACTGTTTTTT. This codes for CASSPTGMREKLFF.

This clonotype turned up a few times. The chain is built from TRBV5-1 and TRBJ2-7, with a possible D match to TRBD2 (6 bases). V lost 1 base, J lost 0 bases, and 14 bases lay in between. The germline V gene has CDR1 SGHRS and CDR2 YFSETQ. CDR3 length: 16 amino acids. The CDR3 loop is CASSLNPRGSSYEQYF. CDR3 DNA sequence: TGCGCCAGCAGCTTGAATCCACGGGGGAGCTCCTACGAGCAGTACTTC.

J is TRBJ1-4 and V is TRBV20-1; D is unclear. Germline V gene data show CDR1 as DFQATT and CDR2 as SNEGSKA (reference sequence). V was shortened by 1 base and J by 0 bases, with 9 bases between the two germline ends. This CDR3 spans 15 amino acids. CDR3 loop: CSARAGPATNEKLFF. The DNA for the CDR3 is TGCAGTGCTAGAGCCGGACCTGCAACTAATGAAAAACTGTTTTTT.

As for this clonotype: Sequence at one end of the junction differs from germline and may be a read error. CDR3: CSARDGGGGAYSEQFF. In nucleotides, the CDR3 is TGCAGTGCTAGAGATGGGGGCGGGGGGGCGTACAGTGAGCAGTTCTTC. This chain connects TRBV20-1 to TRBJ2-1; TRBD2 matches at 9 bases. There are 16 residues in the CDR3. Germline assignment: CDR1 DFQATT and CDR2 SNEGSKA (reference sequence).

The chain has TRBV9 and TRBJ1-1, with 8 nucleotides matching TRBD1. The CDR3 runs to 16 residues. V shed 2 bases, J shed 6 bases, and the junction held 12 bases outside the gene matches. Germline CDR1 is SGDLS and CDR2 is YYNGEE. CDR3 loop: CASSVRTGRFDAEAFF. In DNA form, the CDR3 reads TGTGCCAGCAGCGTCCGGACAGGGCGTTTTGACGCTGAAGCTTTCTTT.

This clonotype was picked up a small number of times. This chain joins TRBV5-1 and TRBJ2-1; maybe TRBD1 (5 bases). Trimming stripped 6 bases from V and 8 bases from J, with 21 bases between. Germline CDR1 reads SGHRS; CDR2 reads YFSETQ. The CDR3 runs to 15 residues. CDR3 DNA sequence: TGCGCCAGCACCTTCGTAGCCTCTGTAGGGGATGAGCAGTTCTTC. Its translation is CASTFVASVGDEQFF.

The chain has TRBV28 and TRBJ1-2; 9 nucleotides match TRBD1. CDR1 MDHEN and CDR2 SYDVKM come from the germline V gene. The CDR3 loop spans 15 amino acids. The V and J ends lost 5 bases and 3 bases, in that order; junction bases with no gene match: 7. The CDR3 reads CASSTRQGGHYGYTF. CDR3 nucleotides: TGTGCCAGCAGTACAAGACAGGGGGGCCACTATGGCTACACCTTC.

This clonotype has just a few counts. The chain uses TRBV12-3 or TRBV12-4 and TRBJ2-5; 9 bases are a match to TRBD1. The CDR3 totals 12 residues. V dropped 3 bases and J dropped 11; count of bases not matched to a gene: 4. The CDR3 DNA follows: TGTGCCAGCAGTTTCGGGGACAGGGATCAGTACTTC. Translation: CASSFGDRDQYF.

The J gene is TRBJ1-2, the V gene TRBV30, with D possibly being TRBD1 (6 bases). V lost 8 bases to trimming and J lost 11 bases, with 18 bases between them. In germline, CDR1 is GTSNPN, CDR2 SVGIG (reference sequence). The CDR3 runs 11 residues. CDR3 loop: CAQYSGGKYTF. In DNA, the CDR3 is TGTGCCCAATACTCCGGGGGCAAATACACCTTC.

In its sample, this clonotype was seen a few times. The chain uses TRBV7-9 and TRBJ2-7, with D hard to call. The CDR3 has 13 amino acids. Per germline, CDR1 SEHNR and CDR2 FQNEAQ (reference sequence). Deletions cut 5 bases from V and 5 bases from J, with 13 bases between. The CDR3 region has the DNA TGTGCCAGCAGCACTACGTTTACAGACGAGCAGTACTTC. Translation: CASSTTFTDEQYF. Full variable domain (outside the CDR3, taken from reference TRBV7-9 and TRBJ2-7): DTGVSQNPRHKITKRGQNVTFRCDPISEHNRLYWYRQTLGQGPEFLTYFQNEAQLEKSRLLSDRFSAERPKGSFSTLEIQRTEQGDSAMYLCASSTTFTDEQYFGPGTRLTVT.

About this clonotype: A read error may account for a junction end that differs from germline. The chain joins TRBV10-2 to TRBJ1-2; a possible D gene is TRBD1 (5 bases). This CDR3 has 16 amino acids. Per the germline V gene, CDR1 is WSHSY and CDR2 is SAAADI. The CDR3 is CAGSESGHLNLYGYTF. DNA of the CDR3: TGCGCCGGCAGTGAATCAGGGCACCTTAACCTCTATGGCTACACCTTC.

This clonotype occurred a few times. The CDR3 DNA is TGCAGTGCTAGCTGGGACAGGGGTAATTCACCCCTCCACTTT. Translated, it gives CSASWDRGNSPLHF. V gene TRBV20-1 combines with J gene TRBJ1-6; TRBD1 aligns across 10 bases. With V trimmed by 3 bases and J by 6 bases, 2 bases remained unmatched. This CDR3 region has 14 residues. Germline assignment: CDR1 DFQATT and CDR2 SNEGSKA (reference sequence).

V gene TRBV20-1 combines with J gene TRBJ2-3; TRBD2 aligns across 13 bases. This CDR3 contains 17 residues. The germline gives CDR1 DFQATT, CDR2 SNEGSKA (reference sequence). V was clipped by 5 bases and J by 2 bases; unmatched bases: 10. The CDR3 DNA is TGCAGTGCTGACATGGGACTAGCGGGACGTAACACAGATACGCAGTATTTT. Its translation is CSADMGLAGRNTDTQYF.

V gene TRBV27 combines with J gene TRBJ2-5; 8 bases map to TRBD1. The J segment lost 2 bases and the V segment lost 5 bases, leaving 4 bases of the junction unmatched. This CDR3 spans 14 amino acids. From germline, CDR1 is MNHEY and CDR2 SMNVEV (reference sequence). Here the CDR3 reads CASSRQGWQETQYF. CDR3 in DNA: TGTGCCAGCAGTCGACAGGGGTGGCAAGAGACCCAGTACTTC.

This clonotype was seen just once. The chain uses TRBV20-1 and TRBJ2-7; D unresolved. The germline V gene encodes CDR1 DFQATT and CDR2 SNEGSKA (reference sequence). Trimming took 0 bases from V and 3 from J, leaving 9 bases between them. This CDR3 region has 13 residues. CDR3 nucleotides: TGCAGTGCTAGAGATTCGAACTTCTACGAGCAGTACTTC. It translates to CSARDSNFYEQYF.

This clonotype was counted a few times. The chain links TRBV7-2 to TRBJ2-3; the match to TRBD2 covers 7 bases. Germline lookup yields CDR1 SGHTA and CDR2 FQGNSA. The V and J ends lost 0 bases and 9 bases, in that order; junction bases with no gene match: 12. The CDR3 contains 16 residues. CDR3 residues: CASSLALLVAGETQYF. The DNA for the CDR3 is TGTGCCAGCAGCTTAGCCTTGCTAGTAGCGGGCGAGACGCAGTATTTT.

The table lists this clonotype with many counts. The J gene is TRBJ2-4, the V gene TRBV4-2, with D hard to call. The germline CDR1 and CDR2 sequences are LGHNA and YNFKEQ. V lost 1 base to trimming and J lost 0 bases, with 4 bases between them. The CDR3 contains 14 residues. The CDR3 region is CASSQVLAKNIQYF. In DNA form, the CDR3 reads TGTGCCAGCAGCCAAGTTCTAGCCAAAAACATTCAGTACTTC.

The sample holds a few counts of this clonotype. The V gene is TRBV20-1, the J gene TRBJ1-4, with 7 bases lining up with TRBD1. The CDR3 runs 17 residues. The germline gives CDR1 DFQATT, CDR2 SNEGSKA (reference sequence). Losses at the gene ends were 2 bases for V and 0 bases for J; bases not matched to a gene: 9. The CDR3 DNA reads as TGCAGTGCTAGAAGACAGGGAGGGACCGCAACTAATGAAAAACTGTTTTTT. Translated: CSARRQGGTATNEKLFF.

The V call is TRBV27, the J call TRBJ2-3, with 8 positions matching TRBD1. CDR1 and CDR2 from the germline V gene are MNHEY and SMNVEV (reference sequence). The V gene end was trimmed by 5 bases and the J gene end by 6 bases; junction bases not matched to a gene: 7. CDR3 length equals 14 residues. CDR3 sequence (DNA): TGTGCCAGCAGTACGCGGACAGGGCTGGATACGCAGTATTTT. Protein: CASSTRTGLDTQYF.

This clonotype was picked up a small number of times. The chain carries TRBV12-3 or TRBV12-4 and TRBJ1-6; 8 bases line up with TRBD1. V was clipped by 3 bases and J by 6 bases; unmatched bases: 4. The CDR3 runs 15 residues. Written as DNA, the CDR3 is TGTGCCAGCAGTTTTGTGACAGGGGTTAATTCACCCCTCCACTTT. Translated, it gives CASSFVTGVNSPLHF.

The rearrangement links TRBV27 to TRBJ1-2; tentative D call: TRBD1 (5 bases). The CDR3 is 13 residues long. V was pared by 2 bases and J by 5 bases, with 9 bases between. CDR1 is MNHEY, CDR2 SMNVEV, per germline (reference sequence). DNA of the CDR3: TGTGCCAGCAGTTTAGCCAGGGAATATGGCTACACCTTC. Protein sequence: CASSLAREYGYTF.

This chain uses TRBV27 with TRBJ2-2; 11 nucleotides line up with TRBD2. CDR3 length equals 16 residues. In germline, CDR1 is MNHEY, CDR2 SMNVEV (reference sequence). V was clipped by 3 bases and J by 6 bases; unmatched bases: 6. The CDR3 sequence: CASSFHTSGSPGELFF. CDR3 DNA sequence: TGTGCCAGCAGTTTTCACACTAGCGGGAGTCCCGGGGAGCTGTTTTTT.

Points on this clonotype: Compared with germline, one end of the junction differs, possibly owing to a read error. In DNA, the CDR3 is TGTGCCAGCAGCCCAAGGAGGGGCGTCTACGAGCTGTACTTC. This codes for CASSPRRGVYELYF. The V and J genes are TRBV5-4 and TRBJ2-7; possible D gene TRBD2, 6 bases. From germline, CDR1 is SGHNT and CDR2 YYREEE (reference sequence). The CDR3 is made up of 14 amino acids.

This chain connects TRBV4-2 to TRBJ1-1; D is perhaps TRBD1 (6 bases). Germline V lookup: CDR1 LGHNA, CDR2 YNFKEQ. This CDR3 spans 14 amino acids. Trimming stripped 5 bases from V and 3 bases from J, with 13 bases between. Written as DNA, the CDR3 is TGTGCCAGCAGCGTCCACCCAGGGGACACTGAAGCTTTCTTT. This translates into CASSVHPGDTEAFF.

This clonotype was detected only a few times. The genes are TRBV13 and TRBJ1-2; tentatively, D is TRBD1 (5 bases). Germline V gene sequence: CDR1 PRHDT, CDR2 FYEKMQ (reference sequence). Trimming removed 2 bases from V and 6 bases from J, with 19 bases in between. The CDR3 has 16 residues. CDR3 in DNA: TGTGCCAGCAGCTTAACAAGGCTCTGGGGGAACGATGGCTACACCTTC. Translating gives CASSLTRLWGNDGYTF.

The chain joins TRBV27 to TRBJ2-5; a possible D gene is TRBD2 (5 bases). Trimming stripped 5 bases from V and 1 base from J, with 17 bases between. The V gene's germline CDR1 is MNHEY and CDR2 SMNVEV (reference sequence). This CDR3 comprises 16 residues. Written as DNA, the CDR3 is TGTGCCAGCAGTCCCCCCCGGGGAGTAGCCCAAGAGACCCAGTACTTC. Translation: CASSPPRGVAQETQYF.

This clonotype was found many times. This rearrangement joins TRBV4-1 to TRBJ2-4, with D perhaps TRBD2 (6 bases). Germline V gene lookup returns CDR1 MGHRA and CDR2 YSYEKL. CDR3 length equals 15 residues. The V end lost 4 bases, the J end lost 0 bases, and 10 bases lay between the germline ends. The CDR3 sequence: CASSLLGLAKNIQYF. The CDR3 DNA sequence: TGCGCCAGCAGCCTACTGGGACTAGCCAAAAACATTCAGTACTTC.

V and J are TRBV4-2 and TRBJ2-5, with TRBD2 matching over 12 bases. The DNA end is a closer match to TRBJ2-7, so the J assignment may be wrong. There are 17 residues in the CDR3. Germline V gene data show CDR1 as LGHNA and CDR2 as YNFKEQ. In nucleotides, the CDR3 is TGTGCCAGCAGCCAGGTTGCTAGCGGGAGGGCCCTCTACGAGCAGTACTTC. It codes for CASSQVASGRALYEQYF.